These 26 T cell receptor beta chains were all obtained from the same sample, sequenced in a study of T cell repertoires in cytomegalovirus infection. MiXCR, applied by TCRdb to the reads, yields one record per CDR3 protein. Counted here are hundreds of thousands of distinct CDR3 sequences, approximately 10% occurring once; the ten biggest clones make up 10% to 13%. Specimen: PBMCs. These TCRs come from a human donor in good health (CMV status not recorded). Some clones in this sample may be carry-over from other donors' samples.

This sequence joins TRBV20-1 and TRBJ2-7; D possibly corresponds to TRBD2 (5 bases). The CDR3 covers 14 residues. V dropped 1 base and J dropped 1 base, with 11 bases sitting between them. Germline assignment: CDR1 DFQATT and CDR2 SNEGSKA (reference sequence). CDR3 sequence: CSARARVFSYEQYF. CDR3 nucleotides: TGCAGTGCTAGAGCGCGGGTATTTTCCTACGAGCAGTACTTC.

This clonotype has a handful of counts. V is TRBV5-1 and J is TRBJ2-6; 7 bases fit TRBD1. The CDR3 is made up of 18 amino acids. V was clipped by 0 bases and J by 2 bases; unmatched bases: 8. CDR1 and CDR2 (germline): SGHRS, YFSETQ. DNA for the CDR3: TGCGCCAGCAGCTTGGACTTTACAGGGGCACCTGGGGCCAACGTCCTGACTTTC. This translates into CASSLDFTGAPGANVLTF.

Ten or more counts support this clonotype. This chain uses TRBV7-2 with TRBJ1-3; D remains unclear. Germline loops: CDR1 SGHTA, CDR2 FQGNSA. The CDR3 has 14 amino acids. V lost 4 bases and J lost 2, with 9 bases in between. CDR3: CASSSSDPGNTIYF. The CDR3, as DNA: TGTGCCAGCAGCTCTTCAGACCCTGGAAACACCATATATTTT.

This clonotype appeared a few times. CDR3 sequence: CATYGIRSYEQYF. DNA for the CDR3: TGTGCCACCTACGGGATACGGTCCTACGAGCAGTACTTC. The rearrangement joins TRBV15 to TRBJ2-7; maybe TRBD2 (5 bases). The V end lost 8 bases, the J end lost 1 base, and 12 bases lay between the germline ends. CDR1 and CDR2 from the germline V gene are LNHNV and YYDKDF (reference sequence). The CDR3 runs to 13 residues.

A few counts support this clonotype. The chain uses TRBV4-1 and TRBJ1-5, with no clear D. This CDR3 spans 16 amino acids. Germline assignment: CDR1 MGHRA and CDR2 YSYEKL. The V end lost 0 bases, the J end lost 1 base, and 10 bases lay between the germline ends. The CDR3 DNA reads TGCGCCAGCAGCCAAGATCCGGGTCAAAGCAATCAGCCCCAGCATTTT. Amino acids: CASSQDPGQSNQPQHF.

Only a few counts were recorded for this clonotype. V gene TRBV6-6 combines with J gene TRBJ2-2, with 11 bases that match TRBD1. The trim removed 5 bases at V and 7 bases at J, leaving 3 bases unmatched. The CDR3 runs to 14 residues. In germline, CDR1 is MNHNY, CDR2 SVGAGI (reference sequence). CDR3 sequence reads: CASSTDRGHGELFF. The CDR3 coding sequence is TGTGCCAGCAGTACGGACAGGGGGCACGGGGAGCTGTTTTTT.

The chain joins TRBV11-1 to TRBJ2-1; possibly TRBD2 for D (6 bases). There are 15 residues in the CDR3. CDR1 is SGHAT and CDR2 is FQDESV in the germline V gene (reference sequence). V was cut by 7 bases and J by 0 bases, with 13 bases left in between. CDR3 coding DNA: TGTGCCAGCAACGGGGGTAGCGGCTCCTACAATGAGCAGTTCTTC. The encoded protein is CASNGGSGSYNEQFF.

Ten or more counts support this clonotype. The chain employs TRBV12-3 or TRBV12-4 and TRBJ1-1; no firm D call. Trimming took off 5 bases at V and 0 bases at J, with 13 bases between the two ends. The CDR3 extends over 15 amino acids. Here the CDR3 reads CASSPKFTMNTEAFF. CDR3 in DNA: TGTGCCAGCAGTCCTAAATTTACCATGAACACTGAAGCTTTCTTT.

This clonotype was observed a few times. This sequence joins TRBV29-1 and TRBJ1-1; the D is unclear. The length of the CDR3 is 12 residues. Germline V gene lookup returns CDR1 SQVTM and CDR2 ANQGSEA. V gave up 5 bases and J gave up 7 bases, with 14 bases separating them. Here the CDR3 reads CSVHRGLGEAFF. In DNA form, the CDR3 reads TGCAGCGTTCACAGAGGGCTGGGTGAAGCTTTCTTT.

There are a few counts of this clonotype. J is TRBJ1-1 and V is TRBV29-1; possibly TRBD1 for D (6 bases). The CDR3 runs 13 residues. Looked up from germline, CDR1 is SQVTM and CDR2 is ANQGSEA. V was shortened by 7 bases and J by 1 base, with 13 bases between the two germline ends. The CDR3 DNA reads TGCAGCGGGGGGGGGACAACGAACACTGAAGCTTTCTTT. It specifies CSGGGTTNTEAFF.

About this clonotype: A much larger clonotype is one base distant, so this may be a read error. Here the CDR3 DNA reads TGTGCCGGCAGTTGGGGACAGGGTGGATCTACCGGGGAGCTGTTTTTT. Translated: CAGSWGQGGSTGELFF. The rearrangement links TRBV6-5 to TRBJ2-2; TRBD1 matches 9 bases. The length of the CDR3 is 16 residues. From germline, CDR1 is MNHEY and CDR2 SVGAGI.

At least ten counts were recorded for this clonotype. The CDR3 reads CASSLTSATDTQYF. For the CDR3, the DNA is TGTGCCAGCAGTCTCACTAGCGCCACAGATACGCAGTATTTT. This chain links TRBV12-3 or TRBV12-4 with TRBJ2-3; 7 positions match TRBD2. J was trimmed by 2 bases and V by 5 bases; bases with no gene match: 4. This CDR3 spans 14 amino acids.

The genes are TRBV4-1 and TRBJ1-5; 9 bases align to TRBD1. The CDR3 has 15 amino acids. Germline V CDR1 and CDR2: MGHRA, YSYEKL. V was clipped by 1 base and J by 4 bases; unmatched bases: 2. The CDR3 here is CASSQGGQGNQPQHF. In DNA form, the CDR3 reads TGCGCCAGCAGCCAAGGAGGACAGGGGAATCAGCCCCAGCATTTT.

The CDR3 region is CASSLLGTGSYEQYF. The CDR3 DNA reads TGTGCCAGCAGCCTCCTCGGGACGGGCTCCTACGAGCAGTACTTC. This chain connects TRBV14 to TRBJ2-7; tentatively, D is TRBD1 or TRBD2 (5 bases each). Germline V CDR1 and CDR2: SGHDN, FVKESK. Trimming cost V 4 bases and J 0 bases, with 13 bases left between them. This CDR3 is built from 15 residues.

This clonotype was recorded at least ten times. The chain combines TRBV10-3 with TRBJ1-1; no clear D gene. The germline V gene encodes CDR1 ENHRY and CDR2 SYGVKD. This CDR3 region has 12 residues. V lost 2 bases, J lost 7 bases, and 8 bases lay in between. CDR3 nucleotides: TGTGCCATCAGTGAGCGTCCAGGTGAAGCTTTCTTT. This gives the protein CAISERPGEAFF.

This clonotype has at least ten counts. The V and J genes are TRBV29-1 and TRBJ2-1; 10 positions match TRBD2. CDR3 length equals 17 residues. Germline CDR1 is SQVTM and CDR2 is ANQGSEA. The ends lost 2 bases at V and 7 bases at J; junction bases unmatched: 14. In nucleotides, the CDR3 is TGCAGCGTTGAAAAGAGACTAGCGGGCACGTCTAGGAATGAGCAGTTCTTC. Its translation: CSVEKRLAGTSRNEQFF.

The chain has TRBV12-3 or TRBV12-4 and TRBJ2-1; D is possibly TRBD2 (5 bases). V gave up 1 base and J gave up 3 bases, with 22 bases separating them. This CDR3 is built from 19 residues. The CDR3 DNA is TGTGCCAGCAGTTTAGATGGTAGGACGGACTGGACGAACTACAATGAGCAGTTCTTC. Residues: CASSLDGRTDWTNYNEQFF.

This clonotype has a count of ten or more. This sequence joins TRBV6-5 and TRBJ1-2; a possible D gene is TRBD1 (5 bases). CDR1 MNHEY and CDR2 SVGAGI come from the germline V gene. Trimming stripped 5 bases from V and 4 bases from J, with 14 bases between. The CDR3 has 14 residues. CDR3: CASSPSGTAYGYTF. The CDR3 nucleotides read TGTGCCAGCAGTCCGTCAGGGACGGCCTATGGCTACACCTTC.

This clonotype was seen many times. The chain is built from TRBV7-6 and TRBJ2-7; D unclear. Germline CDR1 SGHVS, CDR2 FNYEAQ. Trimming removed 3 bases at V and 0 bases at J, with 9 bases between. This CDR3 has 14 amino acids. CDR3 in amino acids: CASSFGRYSYEQYF. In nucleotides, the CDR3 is TGTGCCAGCAGCTTTGGCCGGTACTCCTACGAGCAGTACTTC.

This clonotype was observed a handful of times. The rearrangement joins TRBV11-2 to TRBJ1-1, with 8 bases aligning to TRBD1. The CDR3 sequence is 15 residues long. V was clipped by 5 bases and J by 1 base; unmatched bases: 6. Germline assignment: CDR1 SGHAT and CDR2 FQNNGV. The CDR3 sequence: CASSPGTGPNTEAFF. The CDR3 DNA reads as TGTGCCAGCAGCCCAGGGACAGGCCCGAACACTGAAGCTTTCTTT.

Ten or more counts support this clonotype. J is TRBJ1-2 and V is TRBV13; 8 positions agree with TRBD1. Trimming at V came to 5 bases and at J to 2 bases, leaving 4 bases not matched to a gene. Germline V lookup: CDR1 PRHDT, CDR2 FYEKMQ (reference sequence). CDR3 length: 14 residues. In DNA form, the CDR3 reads TGTGCCAGCAGCATCAGGACAGGGAACTATGGCTACACCTTC. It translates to CASSIRTGNYGYTF. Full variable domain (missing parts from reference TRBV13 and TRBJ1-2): AAGVIQSPRHLIKEKRETATLKCYPIPRHDTVYWYQQGPGQDPQFLISFYEKMQSDKGSIPDRFSAQQFSDYHSELNMSSLELGDSALYFCASSIRTGNYGYTFGSGTRLTVV.

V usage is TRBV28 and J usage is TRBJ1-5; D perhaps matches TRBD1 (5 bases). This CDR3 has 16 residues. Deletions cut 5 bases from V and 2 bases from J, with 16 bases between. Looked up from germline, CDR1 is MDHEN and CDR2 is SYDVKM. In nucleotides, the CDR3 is TGTGCCAGCAGTCCACCGACAGCGCTAGGCAATCAGCCCCAGCATTTT. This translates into CASSPPTALGNQPQHF. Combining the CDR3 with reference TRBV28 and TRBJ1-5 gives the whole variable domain DVKVTQSSRYLVKRTGEKVFLECVQDMDHENMFWYRQDPGLGLRLIYFSYDVKMKEKGDIPEGYSVSREKKERFSLILESASTNQTSMYLCASSPPTALGNQPQHFGDGTRLSIL.

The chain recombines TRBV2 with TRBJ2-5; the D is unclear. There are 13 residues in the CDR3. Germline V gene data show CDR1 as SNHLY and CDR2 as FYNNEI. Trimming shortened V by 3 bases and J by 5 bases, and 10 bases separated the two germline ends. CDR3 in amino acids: CASSDFPTETQYF. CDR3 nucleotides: TGTGCCAGCAGTGATTTTCCCACGGAGACCCAGTACTTC.

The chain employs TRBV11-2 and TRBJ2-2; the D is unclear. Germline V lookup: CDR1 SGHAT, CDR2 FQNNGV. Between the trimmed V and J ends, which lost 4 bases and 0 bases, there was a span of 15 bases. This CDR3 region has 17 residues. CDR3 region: CASSSYLGIANTGELFF. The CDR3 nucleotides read TGTGCCAGCAGCTCCTACCTGGGAATCGCGAACACCGGGGAGCTGTTTTTT.

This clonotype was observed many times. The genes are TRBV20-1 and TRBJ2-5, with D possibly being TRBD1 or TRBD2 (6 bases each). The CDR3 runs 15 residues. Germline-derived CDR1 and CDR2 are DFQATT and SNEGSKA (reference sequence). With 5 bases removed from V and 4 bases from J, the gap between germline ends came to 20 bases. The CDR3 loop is CSAYQGGGIGETQYF. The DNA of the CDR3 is TGCAGTGCTTACCAAGGAGGGGGGATAGGAGAGACCCAGTACTTC.

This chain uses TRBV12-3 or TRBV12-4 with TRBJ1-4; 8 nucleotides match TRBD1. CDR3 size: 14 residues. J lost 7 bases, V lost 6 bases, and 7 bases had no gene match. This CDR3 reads CASRSGGASEKLFF. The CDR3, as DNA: TGTGCCAGCAGGTCAGGGGGCGCGAGTGAAAAACTGTTTTTT.